This T cell receptor beta chain appears in the sequencing data of a study of blood T cell repertoires in COVID-19. CDR1 is MNHEY, CDR2 SMNVEV, per germline (reference sequence). There are 16 residues in the CDR3. Unmatched junction bases numbered 5, after V lost 4 bases and J lost 0 bases. A COVID-19 case was met by exposed participants within 2 weeks before study entry. Only one count was recorded for this clone. Assay used: immunoSEQ multiplex PCR; TCRdb lists only in-frame clones, some missing. The sample has some 320,000 clones, 75% to 90% seen once. The chain employs TRBV27 and TRBJ1-3, with 8 nucleotides matching TRBD1. The specimen sequenced was PBMCs or T cells enriched from blood (not recorded which). This receptor was taken from a woman between 25 and 40 years old who had been exposed to COVID-19. In nucleotides, the CDR3 is TGTGCCAGCAGTTCCAGGGGGCCGAGCTCTGGAAACACCATATATTTT. Residues: CASSSRGPSSGNTIYF.